Sequencing of this T cell receptor (beta chain) was carried out in a study of blood T cell repertoires in COVID-19. CDR3 size: 14 residues. The trim removed 2 bases at V and 4 bases at J, leaving 2 bases unmatched. Per the germline V gene, CDR1 is MNHNS and CDR2 is SASEGT. Sequencing used immunoSEQ multiplex PCR; TCRdb keeps in-frame clones, though not all of them. The profile shows tens of thousands of clones, around 90% of them singletons. Sequenced: peripheral blood. The chain has TRBV6-1 and TRBJ2-1, with TRBD2 matching over 7 bases. The sequence derives from a man aged 50-59 years with COVID-19, enrolled during active disease. CDR3 nucleotides: TGTGCCAGCAGTGAACTAGCGGAGTACAATGAGCAGTTCTTC. Translating it yields CASSELAEYNEQFF.